This passage covers 13 T cell receptor beta chains from one sample sequenced in a study of blood T cells in healthy people across ages. A second about 7 to 11 cycle PCR used barcoded and J-beta primers. TCRdb reanalysed the 5' RACE reads using MiXCR and keeps one entry per CDR3 protein. The sample shows around 1.1 million distinct CDR3 sequences, around two fifths of them seen only once. Sequenced input: blood. The receptors originated from a man aged 18 to 30 in good health.

The rearrangement joins TRBV20-1 to TRBJ1-1; D remains unclear. The germline gives CDR1 DFQATT, CDR2 SNEGSKA (reference sequence). V was clipped by 3 bases and J by 1 base, with 12 bases between them. This CDR3 has 14 residues. The CDR3 region has the DNA TGCAGTGCTAGGAGCACAGAACAGAACACTGAAGCTTTCTTT. Amino acid sequence: CSARSTEQNTEAFF.

J is TRBJ1-5 and V is TRBV2, with 7 bases lining up with TRBD1. Germline CDR1 is SNHLY and CDR2 is FYNNEI. The CDR3 has 14 residues. With 6 bases clipped from V and 7 bases from J, the junction kept 9 bases outside the gene matches. As DNA, the CDR3 is TGTGCCAGCAGGCCCCGGACAGGTAGCCAGCCCCAGCATTTT. Translation: CASRPRTGSQPQHF.

The chain carries TRBV12-3 or TRBV12-4 and TRBJ2-1; weak D call: TRBD1 (6 bases). This CDR3 has 12 residues. V lost 6 bases to trimming and J lost 10 bases, with 13 bases between them. The CDR3 DNA is TGTGCCAGCAGAAACAGGGTAGGCGAGCAGTTCTTC. This translates into CASRNRVGEQFF.

The chain has TRBV20-1 and TRBJ1-2; the D is unclear. CDR3 length: 10 amino acids. V lost 3 bases, J lost 7 bases, and 6 bases lay in between. Germline CDR1 and CDR2: DFQATT and SNEGSKA (reference sequence). The CDR3 bases are TGCAGTGCTAGTGAGGGTGGCTACACCTTC. The encoded protein is CSASEGGYTF.

This clonotype was found a few times. V gene TRBV7-3 combines with J gene TRBJ1-6; TRBD1 might be the D (6 bases). Germline V lookup: CDR1 SGHTA, CDR2 FQGTGA. Trimming stripped 2 bases from V and 5 bases from J, with 25 bases between. The CDR3 is made up of 20 amino acids. As DNA, the CDR3 is TGTGCCAGCAGCTTATGTCGGGCAGGGGCCTGTATAGAGGATAATTCACCCCTCCACTTT. It is translated as CASSLCRAGACIEDNSPLHF.

V is TRBV12-3 or TRBV12-4 and J is TRBJ2-6, with D perhaps TRBD2 (6 bases). Trimming shortened V by 5 bases and J by 15 bases, and 17 bases separated the two germline ends. The CDR3 length is 13 residues. Here the CDR3 reads CASSGAGGRSLTF. CDR3 coding DNA: TGTGCCAGCAGTGGGGCCGGGGGTCGCAGCCTGACTTTC.

The genes are TRBV6-5 and TRBJ2-5, with D unclear. Germline CDR1 and CDR2: MNHEY and SVGAGI. The CDR3 runs 15 residues. Trimming removed 0 bases from V and 4 bases from J, with 12 bases in between. CDR3 loop: CASSYSGGEGETQYF. The CDR3 DNA sequence: TGTGCCAGCAGTTACTCGGGTGGGGAAGGAGAGACCCAGTACTTC.

This clonotype was counted between two and nine times. The CDR3 nucleotides read TGCAGTGCTAGAGATGGGTGGAACTATGGCTACACCTTC. Its translation: CSARDGWNYGYTF. The chain uses TRBV20-1 and TRBJ1-2, with unresolved D. CDR3 length equals 13 residues. V was trimmed by 0 bases and J by 2 bases, leaving 7 bases between them. Germline CDR1 DFQATT, CDR2 SNEGSKA (reference sequence).

The chain uses TRBV4-1 and TRBJ1-4; perhaps TRBD1 as D (6 bases). Per the germline V gene, CDR1 is MGHRA and CDR2 is YSYEKL. The CDR3 consists of 15 residues. V shed 4 bases and J shed 4 bases, with 13 bases lying between them. CDR3 residues: CASSPQGLYNEKLFF. For the CDR3, the DNA is TGCGCCAGCAGCCCCCAGGGGCTTTATAATGAAAAACTGTTTTTT.

The chain joins TRBV20-1 to TRBJ1-5, with TRBD1 as a possible D gene (5 bases). The V and J ends lost 2 bases and 6 bases respectively, with 17 bases between them. CDR1 DFQATT and CDR2 SNEGSKA come from the germline V gene (reference sequence). The CDR3 has 15 amino acids. CDR3 in amino acids: CSARIKGWGRQPQHF. CDR3 sequence (DNA): TGCAGTGCTAGAATTAAGGGTTGGGGCCGTCAGCCCCAGCATTTT.

The chain has TRBV2 and TRBJ2-5; no reliable D call. Trimming took 2 bases from V and 11 from J, leaving 9 bases between them. The V gene's germline CDR1 is SNHLY and CDR2 FYNNEI. This CDR3 comprises 11 residues. CDR3 coding DNA: TGTGCCAGCAGTGAAAAGGTTGCGCAGTACTTC. Encoded protein: CASSEKVAQYF.

This clonotype was seen a handful of times. This chain uses TRBV20-1 with TRBJ2-4; D might be TRBD2 (6 bases). Looked up from germline, CDR1 is DFQATT and CDR2 is SNEGSKA (reference sequence). V gave up 2 bases and J gave up 0 bases, with 20 bases separating them. The CDR3 runs 18 residues. CDR3 amino acids: CSARRIEEGLLAKNIQYF. The CDR3 DNA reads TGCAGTGCTAGAAGAATTGAGGAGGGGCTGTTAGCCAAAAACATTCAGTACTTC.

V is TRBV5-5 and J is TRBJ1-1, with D maybe TRBD1 (5 bases). The V end lost 8 bases, the J end lost 4 bases, and 24 bases lay between the germline ends. Germline CDR1 is SGHKS and CDR2 is YYEKEE (reference sequence). CDR3 length: 16 residues. The CDR3 DNA follows: TGTGCCAGATTGGGAGGGGCCAGGGCCCCCACCACTGAAGCTTTCTTT. Its translation: CARLGGARAPTTEAFF.